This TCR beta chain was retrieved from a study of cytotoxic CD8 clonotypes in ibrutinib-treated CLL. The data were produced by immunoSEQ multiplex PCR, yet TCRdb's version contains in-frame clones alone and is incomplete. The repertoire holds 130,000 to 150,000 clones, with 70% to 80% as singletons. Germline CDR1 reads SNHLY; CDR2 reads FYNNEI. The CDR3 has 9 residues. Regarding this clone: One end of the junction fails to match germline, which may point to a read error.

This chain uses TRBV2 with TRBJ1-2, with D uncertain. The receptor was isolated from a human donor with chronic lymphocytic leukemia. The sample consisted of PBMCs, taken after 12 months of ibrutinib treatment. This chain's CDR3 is CASRRSEAF. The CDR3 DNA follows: TGTGCCAGCAGACGGTCGGAGGCCTTC.